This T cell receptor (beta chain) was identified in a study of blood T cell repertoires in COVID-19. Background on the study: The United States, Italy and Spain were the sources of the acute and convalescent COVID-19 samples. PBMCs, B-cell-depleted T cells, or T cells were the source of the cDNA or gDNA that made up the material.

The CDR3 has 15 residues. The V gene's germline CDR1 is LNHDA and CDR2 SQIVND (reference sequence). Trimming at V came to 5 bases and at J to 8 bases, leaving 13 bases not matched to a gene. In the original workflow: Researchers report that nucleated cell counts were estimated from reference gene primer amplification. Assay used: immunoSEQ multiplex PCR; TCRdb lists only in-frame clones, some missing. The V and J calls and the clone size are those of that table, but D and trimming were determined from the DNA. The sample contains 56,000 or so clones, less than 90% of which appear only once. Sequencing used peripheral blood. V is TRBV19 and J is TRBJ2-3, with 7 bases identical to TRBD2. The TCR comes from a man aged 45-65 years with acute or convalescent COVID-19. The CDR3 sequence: CASSGASGITGTQYF. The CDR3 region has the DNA TGTGCCAGTAGTGGGGCTAGCGGAATAACGGGTACGCAGTATTTT.